A single sample is the source of the 12 T cell receptor beta chains below, sequenced in a study of graft-versus-host responses after intestinal transplantation. The assay was immunoSEQ multiplex PCR, and TCRdb's table has in-frame clones only and misses some. The sample includes about 24,000 clones, 40% of them seen just once. The sample consisted of alloreactive CD4+ T cells from a mixed lymphocyte reaction culture, taken before intestinal transplant. Subset here: CFSE-low proliferating T cells sorted from approximately six-day pre-transplant mixed lymphocyte reaction (GvH or HvG direction). The source is a human patient who received an intestinal transplant.

The chain couples TRBV18 to TRBJ2-2; D unclear. V lost 3 bases to trimming and J lost 1 base, with 9 bases between them. Germline V gives CDR1 KGHSH, CDR2 LQKENI. This CDR3 contains 15 residues. CDR3 residues: CASSPFGQNTGELFF. The CDR3 bases are TGTGCCAGCTCACCCTTCGGTCAGAACACCGGGGAGCTGTTTTTT. The full variable domain, rest sourced from reference TRBV18 and TRBJ2-2, is NAGVMQNPRHLVRRRGQEARLRCSPMKGHSHVYWYRQLPEEGLKFMVYLQKENIIDESGMPKERFSAEFPKEGPSILRIQQVVRGDSAAYFCASSPFGQNTGELFFGEGSRLTVL.

The chain links TRBV30 to TRBJ2-3, with D uncertain. Germline-derived CDR1 and CDR2 are GTSNPN and SVGIG (reference sequence). Trimming shortened V by 6 bases and J by 7 bases, and 8 bases separated the two germline ends. The CDR3 covers 10 residues. The CDR3 coding sequence is TGTGCCTGTGGAGAGTATACGCAGTATTTT. Protein sequence: CACGEYTQYF.

In this sample, this clone turned up a few times. The chain's CDR3 is CASSRGGGSGIYEQYF. As DNA, the CDR3 is TGTGCCAGCAGTAGGGGGGGAGGGAGTGGAATTTACGAGCAGTACTTC. This chain links TRBV13 with TRBJ2-7, with a possible D match to TRBD2 (7 bases). There are 16 residues in the CDR3. The V end was cut by 6 bases, the J end by 4 bases, with 22 bases between. CDR1 and CDR2 (germline): PRHDT, FYEKMQ (reference sequence).

The chain carries TRBV14 and TRBJ1-3; D not certain. The CDR3 loop spans 15 amino acids. The germline V gene encodes CDR1 SGHDN and CDR2 FVKESK. V lost 1 base and J lost 0, with 7 bases in between. The CDR3 coding sequence is TGTGCCAGCAGCCAAGGGCAAACCTCTGGAAACACCATATATTTT. Protein: CASSQGQTSGNTIYF. The variable domain in full, with the rest retrieved from reference TRBV14 and TRBJ1-3, is EAGVTQFPSHSVIEKGQTVTLRCDPISGHDNLYWYRRVMGKEIKFLLHFVKESKQDESGMPNNRFLAERTGGTYSTLKVQPAELEDSGVYFCASSQGQTSGNTIYFGEGSWLTVV.

The chain combines TRBV29-1 with TRBJ1-1; TRBD1 is a possible D gene (6 bases). The CDR3 contains 13 residues. Germline CDR1 SQVTM, CDR2 ANQGSEA. Trimming stripped 7 bases from V and 2 bases from J, with 14 bases between. Here the CDR3 DNA reads TGCAGCGGGATGGACAGAGTTAACACTGAAGCTTTCTTT. It codes for CSGMDRVNTEAFF.

This clone has a handful of counts. The chain recombines TRBV4-2 with TRBJ2-3; tentative D call: TRBD1 (6 bases). The CDR3 runs to 15 residues. Germline CDR1 is LGHNA and CDR2 is YNFKEQ. V lost 2 bases and J 5 bases, leaving 14 bases between the germline ends. This chain's CDR3 is CASSQLTGWKDTQYF. CDR3 sequence (DNA): TGTGCCAGCAGCCAACTGACAGGCTGGAAAGATACGCAGTATTTT.

The chain joins TRBV11-2 to TRBJ2-3; TRBD2 matches at 13 bases. V gave up 3 bases and J gave up 5 bases; unmatched junction bases: 5. This CDR3 is 16 amino acids long. Germline V gives CDR1 SGHAT, CDR2 FQNNGV. The CDR3 protein is CASSFRLAGGGDTQYF. The CDR3 DNA sequence: TGTGCCAGCAGCTTTCGACTAGCGGGGGGTGGAGATACGCAGTATTTT.

CDR3 amino acids: CASSLTGTQETQYF. In nucleotides, the CDR3 is TGTGCCAGCAGCTTGACAGGGACCCAAGAGACCCAGTACTTC. The chain joins TRBV5-4 to TRBJ2-5; D is perhaps TRBD1 (6 bases). The CDR3 covers 14 residues. Germline CDR1 SGHNT, CDR2 YYREEE (reference sequence). Trimming cost V 1 base and J 1 base, with 8 bases left between them.

By share, this clone counts as medium-sized. The V call is TRBV2, the J call TRBJ1-5; D not certain. V lost 8 bases, J lost 8 bases, and 10 bases lay in between. Germline CDR1 and CDR2: SNHLY and FYNNEI. CDR3 size: 11 residues. The CDR3 loop is CASGLGEPQHF. The CDR3 nucleotides read TGTGCCAGCGGACTCGGAGAGCCCCAGCATTTT. Complete variable domain (other parts from reference TRBV2 and TRBJ1-5): EPEVTQTPSHQVTQMGQEVILRCVPISNHLYFYWYRQILGQKVEFLVSFYNNEISEKSEIFDDQFSVERPDGSNFTLKIRSTKLEDSAMYFCASGLGEPQHFGDGTRLSIL.

This clone was seen a few times. This chain uses TRBV5-6 with TRBJ2-5; 8 bases are shared with TRBD2. V lost 0 bases and J lost 0; bases outside the gene matches: 7. Germline V gives CDR1 SGHDT, CDR2 YYEEEE. The CDR3 consists of 17 residues. CDR3 residues: CASSLGWGLEYQETQYF. As DNA, the CDR3 is TGTGCCAGCAGCTTGGGGTGGGGACTAGAGTACCAAGAGACCCAGTACTTC. Supplemented by reference TRBV5-6 and TRBJ2-5, the full variable domain reads DAGVTQSPTHLIKTRGQQVTLRCSPKSGHDTVSWYQQALGQGPQFIFQYYEEEERQRGNFPDRFSGHQFPNYSSELNVNALLLGDSALYLCASSLGWGLEYQETQYFGPGTRLLVL.

The chain carries TRBV7-2 and TRBJ1-6, with 8 bases matching TRBD1. CDR3 length: 15 residues. Germline trimming cut 5 bases from V and 6 bases from J; bases unmatched to any gene: 6. Germline CDR1 is SGHTA and CDR2 is FQGNSA. CDR3 DNA sequence: TGTGCCAGCAGCGGACAGGGTAGGAGTAATTCACCCCTCCACTTT. Translated, it gives CASSGQGRSNSPLHF.

In its sample, this clone ranks as medium-sized. The CDR3 nucleotides read TGCGCCAGCAGCGCGGGACAGGGCCAGAATTCACCCCTCCACTTT. Translated: CASSAGQGQNSPLHF. The chain employs TRBV5-1 and TRBJ1-6; 9 bases agree with TRBD1. This CDR3 spans 15 amino acids. V gave up 4 bases and J gave up 7 bases; unmatched junction bases: 6. Germline CDR1 reads SGHRS; CDR2 reads YFSETQ.